These 7 T cell receptor beta chains originate from one sample sequenced in a study of T cells in Graves' hyperthyroidism and ophthalmopathy. TCR beta CDR3 regions were amplified from RNA. Researchers ran a first-round RT-PCR on the TCR CDR3 using the HTBI primer set. Using its own MiXCR run on the multiplex PCR reads, TCRdb lists one record per CDR3 protein. The data show a few hundred thousand distinct CDR3 sequences, around 15% seen once. Sequenced: blood. The receptor set was obtained from a woman in her fifties or sixties with Graves' ophthalmopathy.

This clonotype has ten or more counts. This chain uses TRBV20-1 with TRBJ2-7; 9 nucleotides match TRBD2. CDR3 length: 14 residues. Germline V gives CDR1 DFQATT, CDR2 SNEGSKA (reference sequence). With V trimmed by 3 bases and J by 2 bases, 5 bases remained unmatched. The CDR3 DNA sequence: TGCAGTGCTAGGGAAGCGGGAGGAACCTACGAGCAGTACTTC. Amino acids: CSAREAGGTYEQYF.

The V call is TRBV12-3 or TRBV12-4, the J call TRBJ2-1, with a weak D call TRBD1 (7 bases). The CDR3 contains 16 residues. The V end lost 7 bases, the J end lost 2 bases, and 18 bases lay between the germline ends. CDR3 loop: CASTHPRGAAYNEQFF. The CDR3 coding sequence is TGTGCCAGCACCCACCCCAGGGGGGCCGCCTACAATGAGCAGTTCTTC.

This clonotype was detected only a few times. The chain combines TRBV20-1 with TRBJ2-5; perhaps D is TRBD1 or TRBD2 (5 bases each). Trimming left V 6 bases short and J 1 base short, with 12 bases between. The length of the CDR3 is 13 residues. In germline, CDR1 is DFQATT, CDR2 SNEGSKA (reference sequence). CDR3 bases: TGCAGTGCCCGAGTGGGGACCCAAGAGACCCAGTACTTC. Translated: CSARVGTQETQYF.

This clonotype was observed at least ten times. This chain joins TRBV6-1 and TRBJ1-1, with D uncertain. Germline V lookup: CDR1 MNHNS, CDR2 SASEGT. V dropped 5 bases and J dropped 3 bases, with 10 bases sitting between them. This CDR3 is 13 amino acids long. CDR3 DNA: TGTGCCAGCAGTCCTAACTGGGACACTGAAGCTTTCTTT. It translates to CASSPNWDTEAFF.

V gene TRBV6-2 or TRBV6-3 combines with J gene TRBJ2-2; TRBD2 might be the D (5 bases). The V gene lost 9 bases and the J gene lost 0 bases, with 11 bases spanning the gap. CDR1 and CDR2 (germline): MNHEY, SVGEGT. The CDR3 has 14 amino acids. The CDR3 coding sequence is TGTGCCAGACTCCGGGATACGAACACCGGGGAGCTGTTTTTT. Translated, it gives CARLRDTNTGELFF.

In this sample, this clonotype turned up many times. The chain combines TRBV5-5 with TRBJ2-1, with D possibly being TRBD2 (6 bases). V shed 4 bases and J shed 5 bases, with 16 bases lying between them. The CDR3 is made up of 15 amino acids. CDR1 is SGHKS, CDR2 YYEKEE, per germline (reference sequence). CDR3 nucleotide sequence: TGTGCCAGCAGCCCAGGAGGGGTCCGTGACAATGAGCAGTTCTTC. Amino acid sequence: CASSPGGVRDNEQFF.

This rearrangement joins TRBV4-1 to TRBJ2-7; the match to TRBD1 covers 8 bases. The germline V gene has CDR1 MGHRA and CDR2 YSYEKL. This CDR3 comprises 16 residues. V was pared by 1 base and J by 6 bases, with 11 bases of the junction left unmatched. The CDR3 loop is CASSQGGGQGPGEQYF. The CDR3 DNA sequence: TGCGCCAGCAGCCAAGGAGGCGGACAGGGACCGGGCGAGCAGTACTTC.